What follows describes a single T cell receptor beta chain. Method: immunoSEQ multiplex PCR; TCRdb's copy keeps in-frame clones and lacks some. Here the sample spans more than 20,000 clones, about 94% being singletons. V was cut by 5 bases and J by 1 base, with 20 bases left in between. The CDR3 consists of 17 residues. Germline V gives CDR1 PRHDT, CDR2 FYEKMQ (reference sequence). These data originate in a study of T cell clones after liver transplantation. Study-wide context: Immunosuppression withdrawal was tried within 2 years after liver transplantation in this trial.

This sequence joins TRBV13 and TRBJ2-5, with a possible D match to TRBD1 (5 bases). The specimen was CD8+ T cells from blood, collected approximately 25 months after liver transplant. This TCR was sampled from a human patient who received a liver transplant. Some of the T cells might come from the graft donor. CDR3 in DNA: TGTGCCAGCAGCCCCTCCCCCGTGTGGGGCGCCCAAGAGACCCAGTACTTC. Translation gives CASSPSPVWGAQETQYF.